The 19 T cell receptor beta chains in this list originate from one sample, sequenced in a study of T-cell reconstitution after alpha-beta-depleted transplantation in children. Library preparation (for TCRbeta) was performed with unique molecular identifiers. Using its own MiXCR run on the PCR reads, TCRdb lists one record per CDR3 protein. The sample consists of hundreds of thousands of distinct CDR3 sequences, 15% to 20% of them appearing once. The sequencing here drew on PBMCs, mostly from graft donor cells, taken 360 days after TCRalphabeta/CD19-depleted stem cell transplant. The source of these receptors is a boy under two years old who had a stem cell transplant for Wiskott-Aldrich syndrome, so the T cells may come from the graft donor.

This clonotype was seen only a few times. The chain uses TRBV12-3 or TRBV12-4 and TRBJ2-6; D remains ambiguous. V gave up 6 bases and J gave up 16 bases, with 10 bases separating them. CDR3 length: 10 residues. The CDR3 spells CASRLTRLTF. The DNA for the CDR3 is TGTGCCAGCAGACTTACAAGACTGACTTTC.

This clonotype was seen more than once but under ten times. CDR3 bases: TGTGCCAGTAGCTTTATGGACAGTTATTCACCCCTCCACTTT. It specifies CASSFMDSYSPLHF. The rearrangement links TRBV19 to TRBJ1-6; D possibly corresponds to TRBD1 (6 bases). The CDR3 covers 14 residues. Germline V gene sequence: CDR1 LNHDA, CDR2 SQIVND (reference sequence). V lost 6 bases to trimming and J lost 8 bases, with 14 bases between them.

CDR3 loop: CSATIPRNWGTETQYF. CDR3 in DNA: TGCAGTGCTACCATCCCTAGAAACTGGGGTACAGAGACCCAGTACTTC. The chain is built from TRBV20-1 and TRBJ2-5; D unclear. The germline V gene has CDR1 DFQATT and CDR2 SNEGSKA (reference sequence). This CDR3 has 16 amino acids. Trimming removed 4 bases at V and 4 bases at J, with 22 bases between.

The gene calls are TRBV20-1 and TRBJ1-1, with 7 bases fitting TRBD1. The CDR3 runs 11 residues. Germline V gene lookup returns CDR1 DFQATT and CDR2 SNEGSKA (reference sequence). V lost 5 bases to trimming and J lost 6 bases; unmatched junction nucleotides: 3. CDR3 in amino acids: CSAGTGAEAFF. The CDR3 nucleotides read TGCAGTGCTGGTACAGGGGCTGAAGCTTTCTTT.

Notes on this clonotype: A junction end diverges from the germline sequence, so it may reflect a read error. The gene calls are TRBV15 and TRBJ2-3, with D perhaps given as TRBD1 or TRBD2 (5 bases each). This CDR3 has 14 residues. Germline assignment: CDR1 LNHNV and CDR2 YYDKDF (reference sequence). The CDR3 DNA is TGTGCCACCAGCAGGGGGGAAGTCACAGATACACAGTATTTT. It codes for CATSRGEVTDTQYF. The complete variable domain, with remaining parts taken from reference TRBV15 and TRBJ2-3, reads DAMVIQNPRYQVTQFGKPVTLSCSQTLNHNVMYWYQQKSSQAPKLLFHYYDKDFNNEADTPDNFQSRRPNTSFCFLDIRSPGLGDTAMYLCATSRGEVTDTQYFGPGTRLTVL.

The chain couples TRBV24-1 to TRBJ2-7, with D perhaps TRBD1 (5 bases). CDR1 is KGHDR, CDR2 SFDVKD, per germline. V was shortened by 1 base and J by 5 bases, with 5 bases between the two germline ends. The CDR3 sequence is 12 residues long. This CDR3 reads CATSDFRDEQYF. CDR3 DNA sequence: TGTGCCACCAGTGATTTCAGGGACGAGCAGTACTTC.

This rearrangement joins TRBV4-1 to TRBJ2-7; D might be TRBD1 or TRBD2, each matching 5 bases. The CDR3 loop spans 16 amino acids. Trimming removed 0 bases from V and 0 bases from J, with 12 bases in between. Germline V gene data show CDR1 as MGHRA and CDR2 as YSYEKL. Here the CDR3 DNA reads TGCGCCAGCAGCCAAGATAACCCAGGGAGCTCCTACGAGCAGTACTTC. Translation: CASSQDNPGSSYEQYF.

The CDR3 spells CASSLSGLAGGHEQYF. CDR3 DNA: TGTGCCAGCAGTTTGTCAGGACTAGCGGGAGGGCACGAGCAGTACTTC. The genes are TRBV2 and TRBJ2-7; 15 positions agree with TRBD2. The CDR3 loop spans 16 amino acids. Germline V gives CDR1 SNHLY, CDR2 FYNNEI. With 5 bases clipped from V and 5 bases from J, the junction kept 7 bases outside the gene matches.

The gene calls are TRBV6-2 or TRBV6-3 and TRBJ2-7, with a possible D match to TRBD2 (5 bases). V was pared by 7 bases and J by 2 bases, with 6 bases between. Germline CDR1 and CDR2: MNHEY and SVGEGT. This CDR3 is 11 amino acids long. Here the CDR3 reads CASIGTYEQYF. CDR3 DNA: TGTGCCAGCATCGGGACCTACGAGCAGTACTTC.

This clonotype was observed many times. The chain has TRBV4-2 and TRBJ2-1; D gene uncertain. The CDR3 has 14 amino acids. V dropped 4 bases and J dropped 3 bases, with 10 bases sitting between them. Germline CDR1 and CDR2: LGHNA and YNFKEQ. CDR3 coding DNA: TGTGCCAGCAGCCTGAGGTTTGACTACAATGAGCAGTTCTTC. It encodes CASSLRFDYNEQFF.

This clonotype was recorded a few times. The gene calls are TRBV12-3 or TRBV12-4 and TRBJ2-6; TRBD1 aligns across 9 bases. The CDR3 contains 17 residues. V shed 6 bases and J 4 bases; nucleotides not matched to a gene: 10. The CDR3 loop reads CASSRPGTGTGANVLTF. CDR3 DNA sequence: TGTGCCAGCAGCCGTCCCGGGACAGGGACCGGGGCCAACGTCCTGACTTTC.

This chain connects TRBV3-1 to TRBJ2-4, with D possibly being TRBD1 (5 bases). Looked up from germline, CDR1 is LGHDT and CDR2 is YNNKEL (reference sequence). The CDR3 spans 13 residues. The germline V and J ends were trimmed by 8 bases and 8 bases, with 16 bases remaining between them. The DNA for the CDR3 is TGTGCCAGCGGCAGGGTAGGCCGGGACATTCAGTACTTC. It translates to CASGRVGRDIQYF.

This clonotype was observed at least ten times. This chain links TRBV12-3 or TRBV12-4 with TRBJ1-2; TRBD1 matches 7 bases. The length of the CDR3 is 13 residues. After removal of 5 bases from V and 5 bases from J, the junction contained 5 bases not matched to a gene. The CDR3 region has the DNA TGTGCCAGCAGTGCCGGGACAGTTTATGGCTACACCTTC. It is translated as CASSAGTVYGYTF.

This rearrangement joins TRBV15 to TRBJ1-6, with D unresolved. The V and J ends lost 0 bases and 1 base respectively, with 13 bases between them. The CDR3 has 18 amino acids. Germline V CDR1 and CDR2: LNHNV, YYDKDF (reference sequence). CDR3 in DNA: TGTGCCACCAGCAGAGATTGGAGGGATGGATCCTATAATTCACCCCTCCACTTT. The encoded protein is CATSRDWRDGSYNSPLHF.

This clonotype was counted between two and nine times. V usage is TRBV5-6 and J usage is TRBJ2-1; perhaps D is TRBD1 or TRBD2 (5 bases each). The CDR3 extends over 17 amino acids. Between the trimmed V and J ends, which lost 0 bases and 6 bases, there was a span of 19 bases. Germline values: CDR1 SGHDT, CDR2 YYEEEE. Here the CDR3 DNA reads TGTGCCAGCAGCTTGGTGGGGCTGCTAGCCGCCCCCAATGAGCAGTTCTTC. It encodes CASSLVGLLAAPNEQFF.

This sequence joins TRBV6-1 and TRBJ1-3, with 7 bases that match TRBD1. The length of the CDR3 is 15 residues. The ends lost 5 bases at V and 4 bases at J; junction bases unmatched: 8. CDR1 and CDR2 from the germline V gene are MNHNS and SASEGT. DNA for the CDR3: TGTGCCAGCAGTCAAGACAGGGCGTTCGGAAACACCATATATTTT. Translation gives CASSQDRAFGNTIYF.

This clonotype turned up a few times. The chain links TRBV29-1 to TRBJ1-1; maybe TRBD1 (6 bases). The CDR3 is 13 amino acids. Germline-derived CDR1 and CDR2 are SQVTM and ANQGSEA. Trimming pared 3 bases from V and 1 base from J, leaving 9 bases between. The DNA of the CDR3 is TGCAGCGTTGACAGGGGAACGAACACTGAAGCTTTCTTT. This translates into CSVDRGTNTEAFF. The full variable domain, completed using reference TRBV29-1 and TRBJ1-1, is SAVISQKPSRDICQRGTSLTIQCQVDSQVTMMFWYRQQPGQSLTLIATANQGSEATYESGFVIDKFPISRPNLTFSTLTVSNMSPEDSSIYLCSVDRGTNTEAFFGQGTRLTVV.

This clonotype turned up a few times. The chain employs TRBV28 and TRBJ2-5; D is uncertain. Germline V gene lookup returns CDR1 MDHEN and CDR2 SYDVKM. The CDR3 covers 14 residues. The V and J ends lost 0 bases and 2 bases respectively, with 7 bases between them. Here the CDR3 reads CASSLWPQQETQYF. The CDR3 DNA follows: TGTGCCAGCAGTTTATGGCCCCAGCAAGAGACCCAGTACTTC.

The chain combines TRBV15 with TRBJ2-5; tentatively, D is TRBD2 (5 bases). In germline, CDR1 is LNHNV, CDR2 YYDKDF (reference sequence). The CDR3 sequence is 14 residues long. V was clipped by 3 bases and J by 5 bases, with 13 bases between them. The CDR3 sequence: CATSSKLDGETQYF. CDR3 in DNA: TGTGCCACCAGCAGCAAACTAGATGGGGAGACCCAGTACTTC.